The present entry profiles one T cell receptor (beta chain) with its context. Antigen unknown. All donors were healthy, and all were Caucasian. The sample is drawn from a study of identical twins. Using its own MiXCR run on the 5' RACE reads, TCRdb lists one record per CDR3 protein. The sample carries hundreds of thousands of distinct CDR3 sequences, roughly 7.5% recorded once. The CDR3 runs 15 residues. V lost 9 bases and J lost 5, with 20 bases in between. The germline V gene has CDR1 SGHNT and CDR2 YYREEE (reference sequence). Study conclusions and caveats: The same donors were not followed; conclusions instead depended on cross-sectional statistical analysis. Analyses based on zero insertions could be partly confounded by invariant MAIT and iNKT cells. Weaker excess twin sharing was seen among beta out-of-frame sequences.

These same records also appear under a second study, on yellow fever vaccine responses in identical twins.

Sequencing was done on a sample of memory (CD45RO+) T cells sorted from blood. This clonotype was sampled from a woman aged 18-29 years in good health. V and J are TRBV5-4 and TRBJ2-2, with D tentatively TRBD2 (5 bases). The CDR3 DNA sequence: TGTGCCACCTGTACCCTCCCCTCGGGGACCGGGGAGCTGTTTTTT. Protein: CATCTLPSGTGELFF.